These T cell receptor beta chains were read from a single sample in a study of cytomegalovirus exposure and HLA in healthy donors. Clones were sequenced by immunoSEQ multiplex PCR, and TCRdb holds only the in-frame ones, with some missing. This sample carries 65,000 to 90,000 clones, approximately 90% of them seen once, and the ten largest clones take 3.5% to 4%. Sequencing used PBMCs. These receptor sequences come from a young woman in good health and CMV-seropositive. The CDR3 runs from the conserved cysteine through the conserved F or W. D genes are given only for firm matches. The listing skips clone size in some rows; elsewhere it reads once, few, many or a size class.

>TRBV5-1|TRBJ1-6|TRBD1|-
CASSPGQADVSPLHF
TGCGCCAGCAGCCCGGGACAGGCGGACGTTTCACCCCTCCACTTT
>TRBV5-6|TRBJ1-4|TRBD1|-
CASSTGRDRVNEKLFF
TGTGCCAGCAGCACTGGCCGGGACAGGGTGAATGAAAAACTGTTTTTT
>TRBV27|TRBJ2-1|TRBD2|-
CASSPGGTSYNEQFF
TGTGCCAGCAGCCCGGGGGGGACCTCCTACAATGAGCAGTTCTTC
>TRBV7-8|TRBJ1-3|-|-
CASSLNRASGNTIYF
TGTGCCAGCAGCTTAAACAGGGCCTCTGGAAACACCATATATTTT
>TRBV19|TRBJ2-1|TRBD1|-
CASSTGQGLTHNEQFF
TGTGCCAGTAGTACCGGACAGGGTTTAACTCACAATGAGCAGTTCTTC
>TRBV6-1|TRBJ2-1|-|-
CASSPIRVEQFF
TGTGCCAGCAGTCCAATCAGGGTCGAGCAGTTCTTC
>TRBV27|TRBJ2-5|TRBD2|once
CASSTLGSGGPLGQYF
TGTGCCAGCAGTACCTTAGGTAGCGGGGGCCCCCTTGGCCAGTACTTC
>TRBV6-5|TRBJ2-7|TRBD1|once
CASRRPGQGSYEQYF
TGTGCCAGCAGACGTCCGGGACAGGGATCCTACGAGCAGTACTTC
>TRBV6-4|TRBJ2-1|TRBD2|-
CASSDELAGVNEQFF
TGTGCCAGCAGTGACGAACTAGCGGGAGTCAATGAGCAGTTCTTC
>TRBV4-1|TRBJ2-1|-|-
CASSQTGGGIRSEQFF
TGCGCCAGCAGCCAAACAGGGGGGGGGATAAGGAGTGAGCAGTTCTTC
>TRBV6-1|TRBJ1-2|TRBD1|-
CASSVEAGGKYGYTF
TGTGCCAGCAGTGTGGAGGCAGGGGGCAAGTATGGCTACACCTTC
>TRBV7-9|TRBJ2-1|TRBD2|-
CASSFGGLAGVYNEQFF
TGTGCCAGCAGCTTCGGGGGACTAGCGGGGGTCTACAATGAGCAGTTCTTC
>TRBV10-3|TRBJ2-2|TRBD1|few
CAISGTGGTGELFF
TGTGCCATCAGCGGGACAGGGGGTACCGGGGAGCTGTTTTTT
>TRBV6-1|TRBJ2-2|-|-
CASSPHGNTGELFF
TGTGCCAGCAGCCCCCACGGGAACACCGGGGAGCTGTTTTTT
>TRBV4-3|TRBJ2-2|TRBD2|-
CASSRRGSGGPGELFF
TGCGCCAGCAGCCGGAGGGGGAGCGGGGGTCCCGGGGAGCTGTTTTTT
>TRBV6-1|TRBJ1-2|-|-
CASTSRGLGRGYTF
TGTGCCAGCACAAGCCGGGGACTCGGCCGCGGCTACACCTTC
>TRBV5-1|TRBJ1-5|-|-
CASSRGGRPSNQPQHF
TGCGCCAGCAGCAGGGGAGGGAGGCCCAGCAATCAGCCCCAGCATTTT
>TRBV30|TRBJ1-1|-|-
CAWSVLANTEAFF
TGTGCCTGGAGTGTACTTGCGAACACTGAAGCTTTCTTT
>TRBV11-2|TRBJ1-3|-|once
CASSPDLDSRGNTIYF
TGTGCCAGCAGCCCCGACCTGGACAGCCGCGGAAACACCATATATTTT
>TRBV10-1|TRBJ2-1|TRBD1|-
CASSESSGGSKQFF
TGCGCCAGCAGTGAGTCGTCAGGGGGCTCAAAGCAGTTCTTC
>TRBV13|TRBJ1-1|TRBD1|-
CASSLRQGAITEAFF
TGTGCCAGCAGCCTTAGACAGGGGGCAATCACTGAAGCTTTCTTT
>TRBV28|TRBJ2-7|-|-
CASSFKGRGYEQYF
TGTGCCAGCAGTTTCAAAGGCAGAGGCTACGAGCAGTACTTC
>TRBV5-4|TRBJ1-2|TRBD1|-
CASSLGDRYGYIF
TGTGCCAGCAGCTTGGGGGACAGATATGGCTACATCTTC
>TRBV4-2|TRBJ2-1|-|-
CASSQVGSRDNEQFF
TGTGCCAGCAGCCAAGTTGGGAGCCGTGACAATGAGCAGTTCTTC
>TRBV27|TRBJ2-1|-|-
CASSALGEWGTPYNEQFF
TGTGCCAGCAGTGCTCTCGGGGAGTGGGGAACCCCCTACAATGAGCAGTTCTTC
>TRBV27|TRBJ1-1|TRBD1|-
CASSLGQGASPEAFF
TGTGCCAGCAGTCTGGGACAGGGGGCGTCTCCTGAAGCTTTCTTT
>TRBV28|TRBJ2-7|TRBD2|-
CASSLSGTREQYF
TGTGCCAGCAGTCTTAGCGGGACTCGGGAGCAGTACTTC
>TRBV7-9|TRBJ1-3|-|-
CASSTGTFIGNTIYF
TGTGCCAGCAGCACAGGGACGTTTATCGGAAACACCATATATTTT